The subject of this entry is one T cell receptor (beta chain). Its antigen is as yet unknown. V lost 1 base and J lost 4, with 8 bases in between. The CDR3 contains 14 residues. From germline, CDR1 is SGHVS and CDR2 FNYEAQ. The entry originates in a study of shared clonotypes between healthy human individuals. Overall study context: For every donor, three CD4 naive, three CD4 memory, two CD8 naive and one CD8 memory plates were used. Findings and caveats of the study: Non-shared clonotypes had lower generation probabilities than those shared by all four donors. What naive subsets generally showed was a larger estimated richness than memory subsets showed. The represented genetic and exposure-history diversity was limited by the small number of donors.

Using immunoSEQ multiplex PCR, the repertoire was profiled, and TCRdb retains in-frame clones only, with some absent. The table shows some 1 million clones, with 65% to 75% occurring only once. The sequence derives from a man younger than 35 in good health. The sequencing input was memory CD4+ T cells sorted from blood. This sample's subset: CD45RA-negative fraction. This chain joins TRBV7-6 and TRBJ1-5, with no clear D. CDR3 in amino acids: CASSLGRNNQPQHF. CDR3 sequence (DNA): TGTGCCAGCAGCTTAGGGCGAAATAATCAGCCCCAGCATTTT.